This T cell receptor (beta chain) was profiled in a study of blood T cells in healthy people across ages (dated by TCRdb to the mid-2010s). Context from the whole study: In model experiments, template switching captured about one uniquely barcoded TCR beta cDNA molecule for every two T cells. Age-related changes in TCR beta repertoire diversity were measured in the study by deep sequencing normalized with unique cDNA molecular identifiers. For two donors (one aged 18 to 30 and one aged 80 or older), the study analyzed two additional independent replicas of 1 million unique cDNA reads from the same blood draw. Four age groups were formed from the donors: young (average approximately 15 years), middle-aged (less than 40), aged (more than 55) and long-lived (about 75).

Note on this clonotype: Its antigen is unknown. No qualities accompany the bases; no much larger clone lies one base away.

Receptor libraries were prepared by 5' RACE. This sample was sequenced with an Illumina HiSeq 2500. A second PCR of about 7 to 12 cycles was performed with a sample-barcoded 5' primer and a J-beta primer mix. A template-switch 5' adaptor carrying 12 random nucleotides introduced a unique molecular identifier onto each TCR beta cDNA molecule. Each sample yielded at least 3 million CDR3-containing paired-end reads. First-strand cDNA was synthesized from all RNA with the Mint cDNA synthesis kit, primed by a TRBC-specific oligonucleotide. All cDNA was treated with uracil-DNA glycosylase and then went through a first 18-cycle PCR with the universal primers M1SS and BC2_uni_R. Processing in the source paper ran as follows. For normalization, 1 million high-quality reads were randomly selected from each sample, with every read carrying a distinct molecular identifier. Reads sharing molecular identifiers were discarded rather than binned into consensus sequences. MiTCR, set to a Q25 quality threshold and the strictest error-elimination algorithm, was used for CDR3 identification, clonotype clustering and error correction. A nonparametric unseen species model with Euler transformation was used to estimate a lower bound on total TCR beta diversity. TCRdb reworked the public reads: Q25 trimming with fastp, MiXCR clone assembly, productive beta chains retained. Each record represents a unique CDR3 protein, reported with the most common genes and DNA among its rows. The authors' filters were not applied to this entry. The sample profile shows roughly 560,000 distinct CDR3 sequences; about 25% of them were found once. Less than 9% of the sample is in the top ten clones.

Study-wide findings and limitations: Observed TCR beta diversity correlated strongly with the percentage of naive T cells measured by flow cytometry. Observed TCR beta diversity per million T cells fell roughly linearly with age, and a significant reduction was already apparent by age around 40. Bulk unsorted PBMC profiling prevented conclusive comparison of naive and antigen-experienced compartments. The CMV infection status of donors was not known, potentially confounding age-related changes in expanded clonotypes. Estimates of total diversity based on one million sequenced T cells were regarded as lower bounds and as underestimates. Compared with the aged group, the long-lived group had more naive CD4+ T cells, fewer expanded clones and increased TCR diversity, a pattern suggesting age selection.

The approximately 40 donors, aged about 6 to 100 years, were systemically healthy Caucasian individuals from Russia. Approximately 9 milliliters of peripheral blood were collected from each donor into EDTA-treated Vacutainer tubes. Ficoll-Paque density-gradient centrifugation was used to isolate PBMCs, with at least 6.5 million per sample. Trizol reagent was used to extract total RNA from the PBMCs, yielding at least 5.5 micrograms per sample. For every donor, an aliquot of PBMCs went through flow cytometry to measure the percentages of naive CD45RAhigh/CD27high T cells. The data also belong to a second study, concerning T cells of mothers and their children. The second study also describes: The donors were nine systemically healthy Caucasian individuals, made up of three mothers and their six children. cDNA synthesis used all of the extracted RNA, with approximately 1.6 ug of RNA in each 15 ul reaction. In the second PCR, the M1S primer introduced both the sample barcodes and 2-4 random nucleotides. Over 8.5 million TCR beta CDR3 reads came from each mother, compared with some 3.1 million reads from each child. Thymic selection similarly shapes TCR recombination output in related and unrelated pairs, with minor effect from inherited differences. Normalized repertoire overlap was always slightly but never significantly higher in related than unrelated mother-child pairs. No persistent microchimeric T cell clones were found, with a detection sensitivity of 80 to 100 clones per million clonotypes. In the study, deep NGS was used to compare the TCR beta repertoires of mothers and children, and features distinguishing related mother-child pairs from unrelated individuals were sought. On average, the children were approximately 11 +/- 4 years old, while the mothers were 40 +/- 4 years old. After adapters were ligated using NEBNext reagents, the libraries underwent 100+100 nt paired-end sequencing on an Illumina HiSeq 2000. Mother and child libraries were prepared a month apart and sequenced in separate runs to prevent cross-contamination. For each donor, between about 500,000 and 2,200,000 distinct TCR beta clonotypes were identified. Naive TCR beta clonotypes were estimated from low-frequency clonotypes matched to each donor's FACS-determined naive share, without sorting.

The TCR was taken from a boy younger than 18 in good health. What was sequenced was blood.

The base sequence is TGTGCCAGCAGCCCCCTAGCGGGAGGGCCTTCCTACGAGCAGTACTTC. This gives the protein CASSPLAGGPSYEQYF. This sequence uses TRBV7-2 and TRBJ2-7, with 12 bases matching TRBD2. CDR1 and CDR2 are read off the germline V gene as SGHTA and FQGNSA. From the cysteine through the phenylalanine, the CDR3 covers 16 amino acids. Here the CDR3 DNA is all that survives: 48 bases in frame from base 1. The germline V end is reduced by 5 bases and the J end by 1 base; junction bases left unmatched: 6.